The 15 T cell receptor beta chains below all came from one sample that was sequenced in a study of blood T cell repertoires in COVID-19. Sequencing was performed with immunoSEQ multiplex PCR; in TCRdb, only in-frame clones are kept and a portion is missing. In the table there are about 140,000 clones, about 83% of which are singletons. The sequenced sample was peripheral blood. The receptors derive from a middle-aged woman with acute or convalescent COVID-19.

V gene TRBV4-1 combines with J gene TRBJ1-2; TRBD1 matches 8 bases. CDR1 and CDR2 from the germline V gene are MGHRA and YSYEKL. This CDR3 spans 16 amino acids. The J segment lost 6 bases and the V segment lost 3 bases, leaving 12 bases of the junction unmatched. CDR3 sequence: CASSQVQGAEGNGYTF. In DNA, the CDR3 is TGCGCCAGCAGCCAGGTTCAGGGGGCTGAGGGGAATGGCTACACCTTC.

CDR3 sequence: CASSKTFDRVTEAFF. CDR3 coding DNA: TGTGCCAGCAGCAAAACCTTCGACAGGGTCACTGAAGCTTTCTTT. This sequence joins TRBV21-1 and TRBJ1-1; the tabulated D call, TRBD1, remains unverified against the DNA. TRBV21-1 is annotated as a pseudogene. CDR3 length: 15 amino acids.

The V and J genes are TRBV16 and TRBJ1-1; 8 bases fit TRBD1. Germline CDR1 and CDR2: KGHSY and FQNENV. This CDR3 region has 15 residues. With 0 bases clipped from V and 7 bases from J, the junction kept 7 bases outside the gene matches. In nucleotides, the CDR3 is TGTGCCAGCAGCCAATCGGGGCAGGGGGCTGGTGAAGCTTTCTTT. This codes for CASSQSGQGAGEAFF. The variable domain in full, with the rest retrieved from reference TRBV16 and TRBJ1-1, is GEEVAQTPKHLVRGEGQKAKLYCAPIKGHSYVFWYQQVLKNEFKFLISFQNENVFDETGMPKERFSAKCLPNSPCSLEIQATKLEDSAVYFCASSQSGQGAGEAFFGQGTRLTVV.

The V call is TRBV7-9, the J call TRBJ1-3; maybe TRBD1 (5 bases). With 5 bases removed from V and 1 base from J, the gap between germline ends came to 15 bases. Germline V gene lookup returns CDR1 SEHNR and CDR2 FQNEAQ (reference sequence). CDR3 length: 16 residues. CDR3 loop: CASSPGGYGSGNTIYF. The CDR3 region has the DNA TGTGCCAGCAGCCCCGGGGGGTATGGATCTGGAAACACCATATATTTT.

This sequence joins TRBV3-1 (or the pseudogene TRBV3-2) and TRBJ1-1; possible D gene TRBD1, 6 bases. This CDR3 is built from 14 residues. The germline gives CDR1 LGHDT, CDR2 YNNKEL (reference sequence). Trimming cost V 6 bases and J 1 base, with 12 bases left between them. This chain's CDR3 is CASSRLQGNTEAFF. DNA of the CDR3: TGTGCCAGCAGTCGCCTACAGGGGAACACTGAAGCTTTCTTT.

The chain employs TRBV7-2 and TRBJ2-7; 8 positions agree with TRBD2. The trim removed 0 bases at V and 6 bases at J, leaving 7 bases unmatched. In germline, CDR1 is SGHTA, CDR2 FQGNSA. The CDR3 loop spans 15 amino acids. The CDR3 region is CASSLAGLVSLEQYF. The CDR3 DNA is TGTGCCAGCAGCTTAGCGGGACTAGTTTCCCTCGAGCAGTACTTC.

The chain carries TRBV29-1 and TRBJ1-5; 7 bases agree with TRBD1. Germline V gene data show CDR1 as SQVTM and CDR2 as ANQGSEA. The CDR3 runs to 13 residues. The ends lost 4 bases at V and 4 bases at J; junction bases unmatched: 4. CDR3 residues: CSVGGQYNQPQHF. CDR3 nucleotide sequence: TGCAGCGTTGGGGGACAGTATAATCAGCCCCAGCATTTT.

CDR3 sequence: CASRFRDRVDGGSNQPQHF. The CDR3 nucleotides are TGTGCCAGCAGGTTCCGGGACAGGGTGGACGGTGGTAGCAATCAGCCCCAGCATTTT. The chain has TRBV2 and TRBJ1-5; TRBD1 matches at 9 bases. This CDR3 has 19 residues. With V trimmed by 6 bases and J by 0 bases, 15 bases remained unmatched. The V gene's germline CDR1 is SNHLY and CDR2 FYNNEI.

The gene calls are TRBV10-2 and TRBJ2-3; 10 nucleotides align to TRBD2. V shed 8 bases, J shed 4 bases, and the junction held 9 bases outside the gene matches. CDR3 length equals 15 residues. Germline loops: CDR1 WSHSY, CDR2 SAAADI. DNA of the CDR3: TGCGCCAGCTCTCGAGCGGGGGGGCCCGCAGATACGCAGTATTTT. It yields the protein CASSRAGGPADTQYF.

V and J are TRBV6-2 or TRBV6-3 and TRBJ2-2; 9 bases line up with TRBD1. The CDR3 is 16 residues long. The ends lost 4 bases at V and 6 bases at J; junction bases unmatched: 9. Germline V lookup: CDR1 MNHEY, CDR2 SVGEGT. The chain's CDR3 is CASSLHRTGEPGELFF. In nucleotides, the CDR3 is TGTGCCAGCAGTTTACACAGGACAGGGGAGCCCGGGGAGCTGTTTTTT.

This sequence joins TRBV5-4 and TRBJ2-1, with D maybe TRBD2 (6 bases). Per germline, CDR1 SGHNT and CDR2 YYREEE (reference sequence). The CDR3 loop spans 12 amino acids. V was trimmed by 3 bases and J by 6 bases, leaving 7 bases between them. The DNA of the CDR3 is TGTGCCAGCAGCTCGGGAGTCAATGAGCAGTTCTTC. Protein product: CASSSGVNEQFF.

This clone showed up just once. V and J are TRBV7-2 and TRBJ2-2; 9 bases are shared with TRBD1. CDR1 is SGHTA, CDR2 FQGNSA, per germline. The V segment lost 5 bases and the J segment 4 bases; nucleotides outside the gene matches: 8. The CDR3 is made up of 16 amino acids. Here the CDR3 reads CASSPRDRVGTGELFF. Here the CDR3 DNA reads TGTGCCAGCAGCCCGAGGGACAGGGTAGGCACCGGGGAGCTGTTTTTT.

The chain links TRBV19 to TRBJ2-2, with 7 bases identical to TRBD1. The CDR3 has 17 amino acids. In germline, CDR1 is LNHDA, CDR2 SQIVND (reference sequence). Unmatched junction bases numbered 10, after V lost 5 bases and J lost 1 base. CDR3: CASSSRTGPVNTGELFF. CDR3 coding DNA: TGTGCCAGTAGTTCCCGGACAGGACCTGTGAACACCGGGGAGCTGTTTTTT. Combining the CDR3 with reference TRBV19 and TRBJ2-2 gives the whole variable domain DGGITQSPKYLFRKEGQNVTLSCEQNLNHDAMYWYRQDPGQGLRLIYYSQIVNDFQKGDIAEGYSVSREKKESFPLTVTSAQKNPTAFYLCASSSRTGPVNTGELFFGEGSRLTVL.

A word on this clone: Other nucleotide sequences in the sample specify the same CDR3. The chain has TRBV4-3 and TRBJ2-7; D not resolved. The V gene's germline CDR1 is LGHNA and CDR2 YSLEER. Deletions cut 0 bases from V and 2 bases from J, with 11 bases between. The CDR3 covers 15 residues. The CDR3 loop is CASSQDRLATYEQYF. Here the CDR3 DNA reads TGCGCCAGCAGCCAAGACAGGTTGGCCACCTACGAGCAGTACTTC.

V gene TRBV10-3 combines with J gene TRBJ2-7; no firm D call. Trimming removed 4 bases at V and 3 bases at J, with 16 bases between. The length of the CDR3 is 15 residues. The germline V gene encodes CDR1 ENHRY and CDR2 SYGVKD. The CDR3 DNA is TGTGCCATCAGTGGAGGCTCACGTTTGGACTACGAGCAGTACTTC. Protein: CAISGGSRLDYEQYF.